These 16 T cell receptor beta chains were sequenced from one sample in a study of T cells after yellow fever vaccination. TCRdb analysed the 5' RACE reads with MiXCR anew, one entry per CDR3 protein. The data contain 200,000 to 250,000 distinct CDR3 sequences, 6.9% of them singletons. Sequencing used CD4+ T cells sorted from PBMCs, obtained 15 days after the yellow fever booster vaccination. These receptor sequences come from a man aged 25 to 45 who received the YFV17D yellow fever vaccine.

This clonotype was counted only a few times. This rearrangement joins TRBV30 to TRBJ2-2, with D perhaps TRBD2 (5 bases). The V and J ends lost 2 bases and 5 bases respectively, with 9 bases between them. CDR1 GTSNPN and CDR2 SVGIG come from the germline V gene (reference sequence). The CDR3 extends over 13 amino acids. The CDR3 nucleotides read TGTGCCTGGAGTCGTACGGGGACCGGGGAGCTGTTTTTT. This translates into CAWSRTGTGELFF.

Here the CDR3 reads CAIKDQRVSTGELFF. The CDR3 DNA follows: TGTGCCATCAAAGACCAGCGGGTCAGCACCGGGGAGCTGTTTTTT. The rearrangement uses TRBV10-3 and TRBJ2-2; a weak D match, TRBD2 (6 bases). Per the germline V gene, CDR1 is ENHRY and CDR2 is SYGVKD. V was cut by 7 bases and J by 4 bases, with 16 bases left in between. The CDR3 sequence is 15 residues long.

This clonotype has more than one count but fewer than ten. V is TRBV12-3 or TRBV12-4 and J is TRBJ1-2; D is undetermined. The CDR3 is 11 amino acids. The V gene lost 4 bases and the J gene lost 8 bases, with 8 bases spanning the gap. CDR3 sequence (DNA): TGTGCCAGCAGTTCCCGGGCCGGCTACACCTTC. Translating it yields CASSSRAGYTF.

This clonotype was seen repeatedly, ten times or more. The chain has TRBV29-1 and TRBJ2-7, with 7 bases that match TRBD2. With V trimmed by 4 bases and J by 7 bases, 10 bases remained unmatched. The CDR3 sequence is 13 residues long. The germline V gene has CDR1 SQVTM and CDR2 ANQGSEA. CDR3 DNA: TGCAGCGTTGGGGCGGGAGCAGGAGGAGAGCAGTACTTC. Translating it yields CSVGAGAGGEQYF.

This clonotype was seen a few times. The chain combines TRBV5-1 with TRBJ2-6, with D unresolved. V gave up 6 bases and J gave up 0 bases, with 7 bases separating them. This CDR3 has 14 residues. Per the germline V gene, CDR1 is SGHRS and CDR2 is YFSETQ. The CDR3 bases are TGCGCCAGCACGTGGGACTCTGGGGCCAACGTCCTGACTTTC. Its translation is CASTWDSGANVLTF.

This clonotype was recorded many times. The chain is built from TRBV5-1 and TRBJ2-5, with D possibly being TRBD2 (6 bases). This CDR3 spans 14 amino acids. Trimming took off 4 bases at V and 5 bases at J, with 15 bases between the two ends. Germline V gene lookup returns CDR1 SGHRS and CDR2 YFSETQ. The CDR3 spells CASSPAGGTETQYF. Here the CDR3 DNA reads TGCGCCAGCAGCCCCGCCGGAGGGACGGAGACCCAGTACTTC.

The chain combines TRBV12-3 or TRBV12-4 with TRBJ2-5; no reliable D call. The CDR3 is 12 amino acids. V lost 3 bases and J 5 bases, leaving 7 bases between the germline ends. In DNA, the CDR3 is TGTGCCAGCAGTTTTGCGTGGGAGACCCAGTACTTC. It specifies CASSFAWETQYF.

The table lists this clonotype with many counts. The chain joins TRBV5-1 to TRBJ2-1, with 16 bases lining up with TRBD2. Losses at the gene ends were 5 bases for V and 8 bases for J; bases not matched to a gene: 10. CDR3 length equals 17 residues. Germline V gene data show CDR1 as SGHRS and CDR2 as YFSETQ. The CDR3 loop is CASRQGTSGRAIDEQFF. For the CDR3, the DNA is TGCGCCAGCAGACAAGGGACTAGCGGGAGGGCCATCGATGAGCAGTTCTTC.

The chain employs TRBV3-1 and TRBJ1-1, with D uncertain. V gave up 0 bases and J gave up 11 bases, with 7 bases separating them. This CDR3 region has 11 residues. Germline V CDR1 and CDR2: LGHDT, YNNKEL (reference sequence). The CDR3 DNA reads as TGTGCCAGCAGCCAAGACAGGTTGGCTTTCTTT. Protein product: CASSQDRLAFF.

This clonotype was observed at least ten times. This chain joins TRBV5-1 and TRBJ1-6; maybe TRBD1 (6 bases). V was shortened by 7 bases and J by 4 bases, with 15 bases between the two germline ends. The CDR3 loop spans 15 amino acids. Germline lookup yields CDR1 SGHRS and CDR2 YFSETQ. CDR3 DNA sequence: TGCGCCAGCCGAGAAAGGGGGGAGTATAATTCACCCCTCCACTTT. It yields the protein CASRERGEYNSPLHF.

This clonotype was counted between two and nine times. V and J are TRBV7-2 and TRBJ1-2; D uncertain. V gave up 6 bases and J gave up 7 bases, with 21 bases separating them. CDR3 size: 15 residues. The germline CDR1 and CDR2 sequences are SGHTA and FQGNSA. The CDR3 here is CASRPTGRYAGGYTF. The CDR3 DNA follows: TGTGCCAGCAGGCCGACCGGTAGATACGCTGGTGGCTACACCTTC.

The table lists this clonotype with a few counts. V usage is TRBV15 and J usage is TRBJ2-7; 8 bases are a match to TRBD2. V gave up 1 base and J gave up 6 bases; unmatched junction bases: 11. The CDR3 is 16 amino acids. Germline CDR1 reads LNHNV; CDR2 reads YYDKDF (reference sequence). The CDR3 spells CATSRGPSGRSGEQYF. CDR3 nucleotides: TGTGCCACCAGCAGAGGCCCCAGCGGGAGAAGTGGCGAGCAGTACTTC.

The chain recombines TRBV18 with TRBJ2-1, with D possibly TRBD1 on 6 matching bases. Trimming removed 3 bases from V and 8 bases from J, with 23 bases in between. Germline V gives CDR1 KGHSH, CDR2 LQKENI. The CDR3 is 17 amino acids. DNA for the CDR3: TGTGCCAGCTCACCTCCGAGTACCGGGACAAGGCACGATGAGCAGTTCTTC. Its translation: CASSPPSTGTRHDEQFF. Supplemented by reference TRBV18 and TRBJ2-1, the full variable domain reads NAGVMQNPRHLVRRRGQEARLRCSPMKGHSHVYWYRQLPEEGLKFMVYLQKENIIDESGMPKERFSAEFPKEGPSILRIQQVVRGDSAAYFCASSPPSTGTRHDEQFFGPGTRLTVL.

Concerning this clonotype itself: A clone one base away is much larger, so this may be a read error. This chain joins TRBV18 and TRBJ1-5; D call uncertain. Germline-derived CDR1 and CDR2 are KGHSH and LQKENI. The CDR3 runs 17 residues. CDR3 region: CTSSPDFYPDSNQPQHF. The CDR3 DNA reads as TGTACCAGCTCACCAGATTTCTACCCAGATAGCAATCAGCCCCAGCATTTT.

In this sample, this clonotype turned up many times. Here the CDR3 reads CASSLVGTEKLFF. The CDR3 region has the DNA TGTGCCAGCAGTTTAGTGGGTACCGAAAAACTGTTTTTT. V and J are TRBV12-3 or TRBV12-4 and TRBJ1-4; D gene unclear. This CDR3 has 13 residues. Trimming pared 1 base from V and 8 bases from J, leaving 8 bases between.

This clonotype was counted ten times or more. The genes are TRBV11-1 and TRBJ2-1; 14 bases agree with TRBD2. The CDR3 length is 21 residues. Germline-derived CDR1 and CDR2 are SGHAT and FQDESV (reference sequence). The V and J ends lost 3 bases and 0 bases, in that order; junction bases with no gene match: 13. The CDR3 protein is CASSLLPGLAGVASSYNEQFF. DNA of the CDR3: TGTGCCAGCAGCTTGTTACCGGGACTAGCGGGAGTTGCGAGCTCCTACAATGAGCAGTTCTTC.